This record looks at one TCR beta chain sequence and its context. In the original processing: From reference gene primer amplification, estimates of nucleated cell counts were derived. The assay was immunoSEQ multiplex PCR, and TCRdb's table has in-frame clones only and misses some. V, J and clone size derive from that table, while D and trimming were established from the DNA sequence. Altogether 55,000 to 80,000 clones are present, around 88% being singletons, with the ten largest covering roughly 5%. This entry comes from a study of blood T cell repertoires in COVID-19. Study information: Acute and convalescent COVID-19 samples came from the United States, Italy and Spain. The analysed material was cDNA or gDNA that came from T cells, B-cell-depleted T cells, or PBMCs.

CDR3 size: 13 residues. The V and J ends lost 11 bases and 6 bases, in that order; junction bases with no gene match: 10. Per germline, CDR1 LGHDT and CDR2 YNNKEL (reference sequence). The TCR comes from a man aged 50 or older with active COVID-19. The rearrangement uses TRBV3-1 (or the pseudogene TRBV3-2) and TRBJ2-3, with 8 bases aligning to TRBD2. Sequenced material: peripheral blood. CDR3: CAVGGRGADTQYF. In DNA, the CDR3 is TGTGCCGTCGGCGGGCGGGGGGCGGATACGCAGTATTTT.